This is a list of T cell receptor beta chains from one sample in a study of blood T cells in healthy people across ages. A single record per CDR3 protein comes from TCRdb applying MiXCR to the 5' RACE reads. Of 850,000 to 1,100,000 distinct CDR3 sequences detected, around two fifths appear once; the ten largest clones hold 10% to 15%. Sample: blood. The receptors were gathered from a man aged 18-30 years in good health. Each CDR3 is given with its conserved first and last residue. A D gene is named only where the DNA matches it firmly. Clone size, where shown, is once, few, many, or a class for clones that have expanded.

cdr3_length: 13
v_call: TRBV12-3/TRBV12-4
d_call: TRBD1
j_call: TRBJ1-2
clone_size: -
cdr3_aa: CASTVDRVGGYTF
cdr3_nt: TGTGCCAGCACCGTGGACAGGGTCGGTGGCTACACCTTC

cdr3_length: 15
v_call: TRBV30
d_call: -
j_call: TRBJ1-2
clone_size: -
cdr3_aa: CAWSTTRSSNYGYTF
cdr3_nt: TGTGCCTGGAGCACTACTCGCAGCTCAAACTATGGCTACACCTTC

cdr3_length: 14
v_call: TRBV5-1
d_call: TRBD1
j_call: TRBJ1-2
clone_size: -
cdr3_aa: CASSRGQGYYGYTF
cdr3_nt: TGCGCCAGCAGCAGAGGACAGGGATACTATGGCTACACCTTC

cdr3_length: 12
v_call: TRBV6-6
d_call: -
j_call: TRBJ1-1
clone_size: -
cdr3_aa: CASSLGREEAFF
cdr3_nt: TGTGCCAGCAGTTTGGGACGGGAAGAAGCTTTCTTT

cdr3_length: 16
v_call: TRBV7-3
d_call: -
j_call: TRBJ2-1
clone_size: many
cdr3_aa: CASSLVPASSYNEQFF
cdr3_nt: TGTGCCAGCAGCTTAGTTCCGGCCAGCTCCTACAATGAGCAGTTCTTC

cdr3_length: 15
v_call: TRBV6-1
d_call: -
j_call: TRBJ2-5
clone_size: -
cdr3_aa: CASRTTVDSQETQYF
cdr3_nt: TGTGCCAGCAGGACCACCGTAGACAGCCAAGAGACCCAGTACTTC

cdr3_length: 16
v_call: TRBV11-2
d_call: -
j_call: TRBJ2-7
clone_size: few
cdr3_aa: CASSLAGGGPPYEQYF
cdr3_nt: TGTGCCAGCAGCTTAGCCGGGGGCGGACCACCCTACGAGCAGTACTTC

cdr3_length: 15
v_call: TRBV9
d_call: -
j_call: TRBJ1-4
clone_size: -
cdr3_aa: CASSPRDATNEKLFF
cdr3_nt: TGTGCCAGCAGCCCGCGGGACGCAACTAATGAAAAACTGTTTTTT

cdr3_length: 15
v_call: TRBV12-3/TRBV12-4
d_call: TRBD2
j_call: TRBJ2-5
clone_size: few
cdr3_aa: CASSPLAGVQETQYF
cdr3_nt: TGTGCCAGCAGCCCTCTAGCGGGGGTTCAAGAGACCCAGTACTTC

cdr3_length: 14
v_call: TRBV12-3/TRBV12-4
d_call: -
j_call: TRBJ1-5
clone_size: few
cdr3_aa: CASSFYGGNQPQHF
cdr3_nt: TGTGCCAGCAGTTTTTACGGGGGCAATCAGCCCCAGCATTTT

cdr3_length: 15
v_call: TRBV12-3/TRBV12-4
d_call: -
j_call: TRBJ1-2
clone_size: -
cdr3_aa: CASSLRGSGGDGYTF
cdr3_nt: TGTGCCAGCAGTCTTAGGGGGTCCGGGGGGGATGGCTACACCTTC

cdr3_length: 14
v_call: TRBV6-2/TRBV6-3
d_call: -
j_call: TRBJ2-7
clone_size: few
cdr3_aa: CASTYRDGDYEQYF
cdr3_nt: TGTGCCAGCACCTACCGGGACGGAGATTACGAGCAGTACTTC

cdr3_length: 13
v_call: TRBV4-1
d_call: -
j_call: TRBJ1-5
clone_size: -
cdr3_aa: CASSQAINQPQHF
cdr3_nt: TGCGCCAGCAGCCAAGCAATCAATCAGCCCCAGCATTTT

cdr3_length: 12
v_call: TRBV29-1
d_call: -
j_call: TRBJ2-3
clone_size: -
cdr3_aa: CSVEGAADTQYF
cdr3_nt: TGCAGCGTTGAGGGGGCGGCGGATACGCAGTATTTT

cdr3_length: 15
v_call: TRBV30
d_call: -
j_call: TRBJ1-3
clone_size: -
cdr3_aa: CAWSRGRNSGNTIYF
cdr3_nt: TGTGCCTGGAGTCGTGGACGCAACTCTGGAAACACCATATATTTT

cdr3_length: 14
v_call: TRBV20-1
d_call: -
j_call: TRBJ2-3
clone_size: few
cdr3_aa: CSARGSVYTDTQYF
cdr3_nt: TGCAGTGCTAGGGGGAGCGTCTACACAGATACGCAGTATTTT

cdr3_length: 14
v_call: TRBV20-1
d_call: TRBD2
j_call: TRBJ2-7
clone_size: -
cdr3_aa: CSAGTSGGNNEQYF
cdr3_nt: TGCAGTGCGGGGACTAGCGGGGGAAACAATGAGCAGTACTTC

cdr3_length: 16
v_call: TRBV4-1
d_call: TRBD1
j_call: TRBJ2-1
clone_size: -
cdr3_aa: CASSQDGRGTGNEQFF
cdr3_nt: TGCGCCAGCAGCCAAGATGGCCGGGGGACAGGCAATGAGCAGTTCTTC

cdr3_length: 17
v_call: TRBV5-1
d_call: -
j_call: TRBJ2-2
clone_size: -
cdr3_aa: CASSPRQDRSVPRELFF
cdr3_nt: TGCGCCAGCAGCCCCAGACAAGACAGATCAGTCCCTAGGGAGCTGTTTTTT

cdr3_length: 15
v_call: TRBV4-3
d_call: -
j_call: TRBJ2-3
clone_size: many
cdr3_aa: CASSQENRGTDTQYF
cdr3_nt: TGCGCCAGCAGCCAGGAAAACAGGGGCACAGATACGCAGTATTTT

cdr3_length: 13
v_call: TRBV6-4
d_call: -
j_call: TRBJ2-3
clone_size: few
cdr3_aa: CASSDSRADTQYF
cdr3_nt: TGTGCCAGCAGTGACTCAAGAGCGGATACGCAGTATTTT

cdr3_length: 16
v_call: TRBV11-1
d_call: -
j_call: TRBJ2-6
clone_size: -
cdr3_aa: CASSLGPVSGANVLTF
cdr3_nt: TGTGCCAGCAGCTTAGGTCCGGTGTCTGGGGCCAACGTCCTGACTTTC

cdr3_length: 13
v_call: TRBV29-1
d_call: TRBD1
j_call: TRBJ2-5
clone_size: -
cdr3_aa: CSVGQGGLETQYF
cdr3_nt: TGCAGCGTCGGACAGGGGGGGTTGGAGACCCAGTACTTC

cdr3_length: 13
v_call: TRBV6-6
d_call: -
j_call: TRBJ1-2
clone_size: -
cdr3_aa: CASSWTEADGYTF
cdr3_nt: TGTGCCAGCAGTTGGACCGAAGCTGATGGCTACACCTTC

cdr3_length: 17
v_call: TRBV7-9
d_call: -
j_call: TRBJ2-2
clone_size: -
cdr3_aa: CASSLPIRGADTGELFF
cdr3_nt: TGTGCCAGCAGCTTACCGATTCGCGGTGCGGACACCGGGGAGCTGTTTTTT

cdr3_length: 15
v_call: TRBV4-1
d_call: TRBD2
j_call: TRBJ2-7
clone_size: -
cdr3_aa: CASSQGRGGYNEQYF
cdr3_nt: TGCGCCAGCAGCCAAGGACGCGGGGGTTACAATGAGCAGTACTTC

cdr3_length: 13
v_call: TRBV6-2/TRBV6-3
d_call: -
j_call: TRBJ2-2
clone_size: few
cdr3_aa: CASSRDPTGELFF
cdr3_nt: TGTGCCAGCAGTCGGGACCCCACCGGGGAGCTGTTTTTT

cdr3_length: 18
v_call: TRBV7-9
d_call: -
j_call: TRBJ1-4
clone_size: few
cdr3_aa: CASSSRAAAPFGEEKLFF
cdr3_nt: TGTGCCAGCAGCTCGAGGGCGGCCGCACCTTTCGGGGAGGAAAAACTGTTTTTT

cdr3_length: 15
v_call: TRBV5-6
d_call: TRBD1
j_call: TRBJ2-1
clone_size: few
cdr3_aa: CASSFRQGVRNEQFF
cdr3_nt: TGTGCCAGCAGCTTCCGACAGGGGGTACGCAATGAGCAGTTCTTC

cdr3_length: 13
v_call: TRBV10-3
d_call: TRBD1
j_call: TRBJ1-2
clone_size: -
cdr3_aa: CAIQGGDLGGYTF
cdr3_nt: TGTGCCATTCAGGGGGGCGACCTTGGTGGCTACACCTTC

cdr3_length: 13
v_call: TRBV14
d_call: -
j_call: TRBJ1-2
clone_size: few
cdr3_aa: CASSQTARYGYTF
cdr3_nt: TGTGCCAGCAGCCAGACCGCCCGATATGGCTACACCTTC

cdr3_length: 14
v_call: TRBV20-1
d_call: -
j_call: TRBJ1-4
clone_size: -
cdr3_aa: CSASRPGFREKLFF
cdr3_nt: TGCAGTGCTAGTAGGCCAGGGTTTCGTGAAAAACTGTTTTTT

cdr3_length: 15
v_call: TRBV5-4
d_call: -
j_call: TRBJ1-1
clone_size: -
cdr3_aa: CASSVQGGLNTEAFF
cdr3_nt: TGTGCCAGCAGCGTTCAGGGAGGACTTAACACTGAAGCTTTCTTT

cdr3_length: 13
v_call: TRBV2
d_call: -
j_call: TRBJ1-2
clone_size: few
cdr3_aa: CASDPGTNYGYTF
cdr3_nt: TGTGCCAGCGACCCCGGGACTAACTATGGCTACACCTTC

cdr3_length: 15
v_call: TRBV20-1
d_call: -
j_call: TRBJ1-3
clone_size: few
cdr3_aa: CSARPGANSGNTIYF
cdr3_nt: TGCAGTGCCCGACCGGGGGCAAACTCTGGAAACACCATATATTTT

cdr3_length: 15
v_call: TRBV9
d_call: TRBD1
j_call: TRBJ2-1
clone_size: -
cdr3_aa: CASSVGQGALNEQFF
cdr3_nt: TGTGCCAGCAGCGTAGGGCAGGGGGCGCTCAATGAGCAGTTCTTC

cdr3_length: 16
v_call: TRBV10-3
d_call: -
j_call: TRBJ1-6
clone_size: -
cdr3_aa: CATKTETSSYNSPLHF
cdr3_nt: TGTGCCACCAAGACGGAGACCAGCTCCTATAATTCACCCCTCCACTTT